The 10 T cell receptor beta chains presented below share a single source sample, sequenced in a study of cytomegalovirus exposure and HLA in healthy donors (dated by TCRdb to the late 2010s). Libraries came from the immunoSEQ multiplex PCR assay. The multiplex PCR relied on a mix of 60 forward primers for TCR Vbeta segments and 13 reverse primers for TCR Jbeta segments. Here the immuneACCESS table is served through TCRdb, limited to in-frame sequences with V and J called. Missing clones are a known gap in these copies; in checked studies unresolved V genes cover under half, and the rest lacks a known reason. This sample comprises a few hundred thousand clones, 60% to 80% of them detected only once. Around 1.8% of the sample belongs to the ten largest clones. Source material: PBMCs. The receptors here all came from a man in his late teens or twenties in good health and CMV-seronegative.

The V and J genes are TRBV27 and TRBJ2-1, with D perhaps TRBD1 (6 bases). The CDR3 sequence is 13 residues long. The germline V gene has CDR1 MNHEY and CDR2 SMNVEV (reference sequence). Trimming stripped 2 bases from V and 10 bases from J, with 12 bases between. The CDR3 sequence: CASSLGSGTEQFF. The DNA for the CDR3 is TGTGCCAGCAGTTTAGGCTCCGGGACAGAGCAGTTCTTC.

This chain connects TRBV7-9 to TRBJ2-5; D remains unclear. This CDR3 has 14 amino acids. V lost 5 bases to trimming and J lost 1 base, with 11 bases between them. Germline V gene lookup returns CDR1 SEHNR and CDR2 FQNEAQ (reference sequence). The CDR3 coding sequence is TGTGCCAGCAGCCGAAGCGTTACCCAAGAGACCCAGTACTTC. Encoded protein: CASSRSVTQETQYF.

This clone was detected a few times. V is TRBV6-4 and J is TRBJ2-2, with a possible D match to TRBD1 (5 bases). The CDR3 runs 14 residues. Trimming pared 3 bases from V and 10 bases from J, leaving 15 bases between. The germline V gene encodes CDR1 MRHNA and CDR2 SNTAGT. CDR3 nucleotide sequence: TGTGCCAGCAGTGAATCCGTGGGGCTGGAGGAGCTGTTTTTT. Its translation: CASSESVGLEELFF.

The genes are TRBV7-9 and TRBJ1-4; 9 bases line up with TRBD1. CDR3 length: 16 amino acids. The germline V gene encodes CDR1 SEHNR and CDR2 FQNEAQ (reference sequence). Trimming took 4 bases from V and 1 from J; bases not matched to a gene: 4. The CDR3 nucleotides read TGTGCCAGCAGCTCCGGGACAGGGTTAACTAATGAAAAACTGTTTTTT. Amino acid sequence: CASSSGTGLTNEKLFF.

The V call is TRBV28, the J call TRBJ2-3; 7 bases are shared with TRBD1. There are 17 residues in the CDR3. CDR1 is MDHEN, CDR2 SYDVKM, per germline. Trimming removed 3 bases from V and 2 bases from J; junction bases left unmatched: 11. CDR3 in DNA: TGTGCCAGCAGTTTCAGGGGGACGGCCCTAGACACAGATACGCAGTATTTT. The encoded protein is CASSFRGTALDTDTQYF. Together with reference TRBV28 and TRBJ2-3, the CDR3 gives the full variable domain: DVKVTQSSRYLVKRTGEKVFLECVQDMDHENMFWYRQDPGLGLRLIYFSYDVKMKEKGDIPEGYSVSREKKERFSLILESASTNQTSMYLCASSFRGTALDTDTQYFGPGTRLTVL.

The chain uses TRBV14 and TRBJ1-2; D is uncertain. With 0 bases removed from V and 8 bases from J, the gap between germline ends came to 16 bases. The CDR3 totals 15 residues. The germline V gene has CDR1 SGHDN and CDR2 FVKESK. The CDR3 region is CASSQEGGSWRGYTF. The CDR3 region has the DNA TGTGCCAGCAGCCAAGAAGGCGGGTCCTGGAGGGGCTACACCTTC.

This chain connects TRBV27 to TRBJ2-5; 7 bases match TRBD1. The closer fit of TRBJ2-7 to the DNA end suggests the J call may be wrong. Germline V gene lookup returns CDR1 MNHEY and CDR2 SMNVEV (reference sequence). This CDR3 is 17 amino acids long. CDR3 nucleotides: TGTGCCAGCAGTTTATCACCTGGGACAGCCACTTCCTACGAGCAGTACTTC. This translates into CASSLSPGTATSYEQYF.

This clone was counted only a few times. The rearrangement uses TRBV7-2 and TRBJ1-4; tentatively, D is TRBD1 (5 bases). The CDR3 extends over 14 amino acids. The germline V gene has CDR1 SGHTA and CDR2 FQGNSA. Between the trimmed V and J ends, which lost 8 bases and 3 bases, there was a span of 13 bases. This chain's CDR3 is CASARGGSNEKLFF. CDR3 DNA: TGTGCCAGCGCCCGGGGGGGTTCTAATGAAAAACTGTTTTTT.

V is TRBV27 and J is TRBJ2-5; 10 bases fit TRBD2. The ends lost 2 bases at V and 4 bases at J; junction bases unmatched: 7. This CDR3 region has 16 residues. Germline values: CDR1 MNHEY, CDR2 SMNVEV (reference sequence). In nucleotides, the CDR3 is TGTGCCAGCAGTTTAGGCGGGACTAGCGTCGGAGAGACCCAGTACTTC. It codes for CASSLGGTSVGETQYF.

This clone came up a few times. The chain combines TRBV7-9 with TRBJ1-6; 7 nucleotides line up with TRBD1. J was trimmed by 8 bases and V by 4 bases; bases with no gene match: 5. The CDR3 runs to 14 residues. Germline CDR1 is SEHNR and CDR2 is FQNEAQ (reference sequence). This chain's CDR3 is CASSSEGADSPLHF. The DNA for the CDR3 is TGTGCCAGCAGCTCGGAGGGGGCGGATTCACCCCTCCACTTT.